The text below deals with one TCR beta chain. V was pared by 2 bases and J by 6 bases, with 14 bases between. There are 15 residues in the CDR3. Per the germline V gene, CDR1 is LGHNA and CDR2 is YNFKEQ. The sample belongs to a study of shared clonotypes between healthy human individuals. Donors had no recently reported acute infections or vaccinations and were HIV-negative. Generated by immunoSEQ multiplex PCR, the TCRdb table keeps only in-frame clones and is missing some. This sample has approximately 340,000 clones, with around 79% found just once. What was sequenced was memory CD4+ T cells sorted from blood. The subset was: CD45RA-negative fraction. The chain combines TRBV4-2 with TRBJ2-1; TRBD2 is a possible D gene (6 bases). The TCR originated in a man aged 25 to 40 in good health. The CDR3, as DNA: TGTGCCAGCAGCCAAACCCTAGCGCGGGTCAATGAGCAGTTCTTC. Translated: CASSQTLARVNEQFF.